This entry lists 31 T cell receptor beta chains sequenced from one sample in a study of blood T cell repertoires in COVID-19. The table came from immunoSEQ multiplex PCR; TCRdb's copy has only in-frame clones and leaves some out. This table holds around 90,000 clones, roughly 87% found once. The sequencing sample was made of peripheral blood. The source of these receptors is a male donor with acute or convalescent COVID-19.

This clone was observed a handful of times. The chain has TRBV6-4 and TRBJ2-1; 9 bases match TRBD1. Germline trimming cut 5 bases from V and 7 bases from J; bases unmatched to any gene: 12. The CDR3 is 16 amino acids. CDR1 is MRHNA and CDR2 is SNTAGT in the germline V gene. The CDR3 DNA is TGTGCCAGCAGTATGGGACAGGGTTTACTTAAGAATGAGCAGTTCTTC. It encodes CASSMGQGLLKNEQFF.

CDR3 sequence: CASSIDGTGRSPLHF. The CDR3 nucleotides are TGTGCCAGTAGTATAGATGGGACAGGGCGTTCACCCCTCCACTTT. V is TRBV19 and J is TRBJ1-6; 9 nucleotides agree with TRBD1. V trimming: 0 bases; J trimming: 9 bases; junction bases outside the gene matches: 3. This CDR3 comprises 15 residues. Germline CDR1 reads LNHDA; CDR2 reads SQIVND (reference sequence).

V usage is TRBV2 and J usage is TRBJ1-3, with a weak D call TRBD1 (5 bases). The V and J ends lost 3 bases and 4 bases respectively, with 13 bases between them. Germline V gives CDR1 SNHLY, CDR2 FYNNEI. This CDR3 region has 15 residues. CDR3 residues: CASSEEGFPGNTIYF. The DNA of the CDR3 is TGTGCCAGCAGTGAGGAGGGGTTTCCCGGAAACACCATATATTTT. Full variable domain (missing parts from reference TRBV2 and TRBJ1-3): EPEVTQTPSHQVTQMGQEVILRCVPISNHLYFYWYRQILGQKVEFLVSFYNNEISEKSEIFDDQFSVERPDGSNFTLKIRSTKLEDSAMYFCASSEEGFPGNTIYFGEGSWLTVV.

The rearrangement uses TRBV4-1 and TRBJ2-3; 8 bases line up with TRBD1. The CDR3 is made up of 15 amino acids. The V gene's germline CDR1 is MGHRA and CDR2 YSYEKL. Trimming took 0 bases from V and 4 from J; bases not matched to a gene: 3. The CDR3 DNA reads TGCGCCAGCAGCCAAGACGGACAGGGACCAGATACGCAGTATTTT. Protein: CASSQDGQGPDTQYF.

In its sample, this clone was seen a few times. V and J are TRBV4-2 and TRBJ2-7; 8 bases match TRBD2. CDR3 length: 18 residues. CDR1 and CDR2 from the germline V gene are LGHNA and YNFKEQ. The V segment lost 0 bases and the J segment 0 bases; nucleotides outside the gene matches: 10. CDR3 sequence reads: CASSQDRAERGFSYEQYF. The CDR3 DNA reads TGTGCCAGCAGCCAAGATAGGGCGGAGCGGGGGTTCTCCTACGAGCAGTACTTC.

This clone was counted a few times. The rearrangement uses TRBV19 and TRBJ1-4; the D gene is possibly TRBD1 (5 bases). V lost 5 bases and J 4 bases, leaving 14 bases between the germline ends. CDR3 length equals 15 residues. CDR1 is LNHDA and CDR2 is SQIVND in the germline V gene (reference sequence). The CDR3 coding sequence is TGTGCCAGTAGTTCCAGGGTGATTGGTAATGAAAAACTGTTTTTT. It specifies CASSSRVIGNEKLFF.

This clone came up once. The chain has TRBV5-1 and TRBJ1-1, with D unclear. The germline V gene has CDR1 SGHRS and CDR2 YFSETQ. V lost 0 bases and J lost 1, with 4 bases in between. CDR3 size: 13 residues. CDR3 sequence (DNA): TGCGCCAGCAGCTTGGCAGGGAACACTGAAGCTTTCTTT. Residues: CASSLAGNTEAFF. Together with reference TRBV5-1 and TRBJ1-1, the CDR3 gives the full variable domain: KAGVTQTPRYLIKTRGQQVTLSCSPISGHRSVSWYQQTPGQGLQFLFEYFSETQRNKGNFPGRFSGRQFSNSRSEMNVSTLELGDSALYLCASSLAGNTEAFFGQGTRLTVV.

The rearrangement links TRBV6-5 to TRBJ1-4, with a weak D call TRBD1 (5 bases). V was cut by 2 bases and J by 8 bases, with 15 bases left in between. CDR3 length: 15 amino acids. The germline CDR1 and CDR2 sequences are MNHEY and SVGAGI. CDR3 amino acids: CASSYRSQVREKLFF. The DNA for the CDR3 is TGTGCCAGCAGTTACAGGTCACAGGTTCGGGAAAAACTGTTTTTT.

The rearrangement joins TRBV18 to TRBJ1-1; TRBD1 matches 7 bases. The J segment lost 5 bases and the V segment lost 3 bases, leaving 6 bases of the junction unmatched. The CDR3 loop spans 14 amino acids. Looked up from germline, CDR1 is KGHSH and CDR2 is LQKENI. The CDR3 sequence: CASSPSQGGTEAFF. The CDR3 nucleotides are TGTGCCAGCTCACCGTCGCAGGGGGGAACTGAAGCTTTCTTT.

V is TRBV5-6 and J is TRBJ1-2; tentatively, D is TRBD1 (5 bases). V gave up 5 bases and J gave up 3 bases, with 14 bases separating them. Germline loops: CDR1 SGHDT, CDR2 YYEEEE. The CDR3 spans 14 residues. As DNA, the CDR3 is TGTGCCAGCAGGGGAGGTGGGGCGGACTATGGCTACACCTTC. This codes for CASRGGGADYGYTF.

The chain combines TRBV30 with TRBJ1-1, with D uncertain. CDR1 and CDR2 (germline): GTSNPN, SVGIG (reference sequence). V was trimmed by 4 bases and J by 2 bases, leaving 11 bases between them. CDR3 length equals 13 residues. The CDR3 DNA follows: TGTGCCTGGATTCCCTCAGGCAACACTGAAGCTTTCTTT. This sequence encodes CAWIPSGNTEAFF.

V and J are TRBV19 and TRBJ2-3; the match to TRBD2 covers 9 bases. The CDR3 spans 15 residues. V shed 2 bases and J 5 bases; nucleotides not matched to a gene: 5. In germline, CDR1 is LNHDA, CDR2 SQIVND (reference sequence). CDR3 sequence (DNA): TGTGCCAGTAGTATACCAGCGGGGGGTCTAGATACGCAGTATTTT. Translation gives CASSIPAGGLDTQYF.

The J gene is TRBJ2-2, the V gene TRBV7-8; 9 bases are shared with TRBD1. The germline V gene encodes CDR1 SGHVS and CDR2 FQNEAQ. The CDR3 spans 19 residues. Germline trimming cut 1 base from V and 4 bases from J; bases unmatched to any gene: 13. The CDR3 region is CASSLGPGTGSFRTGELFF. The CDR3, as DNA: TGTGCCAGCAGCTTAGGCCCTGGGACAGGGTCTTTTCGCACCGGGGAGCTGTTTTTT.

This rearrangement joins TRBV7-2 to TRBJ1-1, with 7 bases that match TRBD1. The germline V gene has CDR1 SGHTA and CDR2 FQGNSA. Losses at the gene ends were 5 bases for V and 4 bases for J; bases not matched to a gene: 4. The CDR3 consists of 13 residues. The chain's CDR3 is CASSPRQGTEAFF. CDR3 DNA sequence: TGTGCCAGCAGCCCCCGACAGGGCACTGAAGCTTTCTTT.

V is TRBV20-1 and J is TRBJ1-2; no definite D call. This CDR3 is 11 amino acids long. Germline values: CDR1 DFQATT, CDR2 SNEGSKA (reference sequence). The V gene lost 5 bases and the J gene lost 4 bases, with 8 bases spanning the gap. CDR3 coding DNA: TGCAGTGCTTCGGTCGTCTATGGCTACACCTTC. Its translation is CSASVVYGYTF.

The chain links TRBV2 to TRBJ2-7, with 8 positions matching TRBD1. This CDR3 is 13 amino acids long. Germline V gene lookup returns CDR1 SNHLY and CDR2 FYNNEI. The J segment lost 0 bases and the V segment lost 8 bases, leaving 3 bases of the junction unmatched. DNA for the CDR3: TGTGCCAGCGGGACAGGCCTCTCCTACGAGCAGTACTTC. Translating gives CASGTGLSYEQYF.

This chain connects TRBV12-3 or TRBV12-4 to TRBJ1-2; 8 nucleotides line up with TRBD1. The trim removed 5 bases at V and 8 bases at J, leaving 7 bases unmatched. The CDR3 loop spans 13 amino acids. The DNA for the CDR3 is TGTGCCAGCAGTATAGGGACAGGTGAAGGCTACACCTTC. Protein sequence: CASSIGTGEGYTF.

Written as DNA, the CDR3 is TGTGCCAGCAGGGCGGACAGGGGTTGGGAAAAACTGTTTTTT. As protein: CASRADRGWEKLFF. This chain uses TRBV2 with TRBJ1-4; TRBD1 matches 9 bases. With V trimmed by 6 bases and J by 8 bases, 7 bases remained unmatched. The CDR3 runs to 14 residues. Germline loops: CDR1 SNHLY, CDR2 FYNNEI.

V gene TRBV6-6 combines with J gene TRBJ2-2; a possible D gene is TRBD1 (6 bases). Germline V gives CDR1 MNHNY, CDR2 SVGAGI (reference sequence). Trimming left V 6 bases short and J 2 bases short, with 16 bases between. This CDR3 is 16 amino acids long. CDR3 nucleotide sequence: TGTGCCAGCAGCCAGAGCAGACAGGCAAACACCGGGGAGCTGTTTTTT. The encoded protein is CASSQSRQANTGELFF.

The chain joins TRBV4-1 to TRBJ1-5; 7 nucleotides agree with TRBD1. The CDR3 runs to 19 residues. V lost 3 bases to trimming and J lost 0 bases; unmatched junction nucleotides: 14. From germline, CDR1 is MGHRA and CDR2 YSYEKL. CDR3 sequence: CASSHERQGPGYSNQPQHF. CDR3 nucleotide sequence: TGCGCCAGCAGCCATGAACGACAGGGACCTGGTTATAGCAATCAGCCCCAGCATTTT.

The J gene is TRBJ1-6, the V gene TRBV30; no reliable D call. V was shortened by 5 bases and J by 4 bases, with 21 bases between the two germline ends. Germline values: CDR1 GTSNPN, CDR2 SVGIG (reference sequence). The CDR3 runs 17 residues. The DNA for the CDR3 is TGTGCCTGGCGCCCAAACGAACCGGTCCCGTATAATTCACCCCTCCACTTT. Its translation is CAWRPNEPVPYNSPLHF.

The CDR3 DNA reads as TGCGCCAGCAGCTTGTCGGTCAGGTACACCGGGGAGCTGTTTTTT. It yields the protein CASSLSVRYTGELFF. The J gene is TRBJ2-2, the V gene TRBV5-1; D is unclear. V was clipped by 1 base and J by 3 bases, with 10 bases between them. The V gene's germline CDR1 is SGHRS and CDR2 YFSETQ. The CDR3 consists of 15 residues.

This chain joins TRBV11-2 and TRBJ1-5; 7 bases are shared with TRBD1. The V gene end was trimmed by 1 base and the J gene end by 3 bases; junction bases not matched to a gene: 6. CDR1 is SGHAT, CDR2 FQNNGV, per germline. The CDR3 has 16 amino acids. CDR3 sequence (DNA): TGTGCCAGCAGCTTAGGAGGGGGCGCTTACAATCAGCCCCAGCATTTT. Translation gives CASSLGGGAYNQPQHF.

The gene calls are TRBV11-2 and TRBJ2-5; D is ambiguous. Trimming left V 5 bases short and J 1 base short, with 11 bases between. CDR3 length: 14 amino acids. Looked up from germline, CDR1 is SGHAT and CDR2 is FQNNGV. For the CDR3, the DNA is TGTGCCAGCAGCGTCGATAGATCCCAAGAGACCCAGTACTTC. Protein sequence: CASSVDRSQETQYF.

The V call is TRBV5-1, the J call TRBJ2-5; 7 bases are shared with TRBD2. The junction had 8 bases not matched to a gene; V was cut back by 3 bases and J by 3 bases. The germline V gene has CDR1 SGHRS and CDR2 YFSETQ. This CDR3 region has 15 residues. The CDR3 DNA follows: TGCGCCAGCAGCTCCCTTGGACTAGAGAAAGAGACCCAGTACTTC. Amino acids: CASSSLGLEKETQYF.

This clone was seen a single time. V and J are TRBV6-1 and TRBJ1-5; D is unresolved. The CDR3 has 16 residues. Trimming took 0 bases from V and 0 from J, leaving 9 bases between them. The germline gives CDR1 MNHNS, CDR2 SASEGT. DNA of the CDR3: TGTGCCAGCAGTGAAGCGCTGGCAGTTAGCAATCAGCCCCAGCATTTT. Amino acid sequence: CASSEALAVSNQPQHF.

This clone was observed a handful of times. V is TRBV3-1 (or the pseudogene TRBV3-2) and J is TRBJ1-2; possibly TRBD1 for D (6 bases). Germline V gene data show CDR1 as LGHDT and CDR2 as YNNKEL (reference sequence). The CDR3 is made up of 13 amino acids. Trimming left V 4 bases short and J 3 bases short, with 9 bases between. The CDR3 region is CASSPQGYYGYTF. As DNA, the CDR3 is TGTGCCAGCAGCCCCCAGGGGTACTATGGCTACACCTTC.

V usage is TRBV7-9 and J usage is TRBJ1-5; no clear D. CDR3 length: 12 amino acids. The V gene lost 5 bases and the J gene lost 11 bases, with 13 bases spanning the gap. Germline V gene lookup returns CDR1 SEHNR and CDR2 FQNEAQ (reference sequence). The CDR3: CASSPDGGSQHF. The CDR3 DNA reads as TGTGCCAGCAGCCCTGATGGAGGGTCCCAGCATTTT.

The V and J genes are TRBV15 and TRBJ1-6; 11 nucleotides agree with TRBD1. The junction had 2 bases not matched to a gene; V was cut back by 1 base and J by 9 bases. Germline loops: CDR1 LNHNV, CDR2 YYDKDF (reference sequence). This CDR3 is 15 amino acids long. Here the CDR3 reads CATSRAGQGGSPLHF. CDR3 DNA sequence: TGTGCCACCAGCAGAGCGGGACAGGGGGGTTCACCCCTCCACTTT.

The chain couples TRBV4-1 to TRBJ1-6; TRBD1 might be the D (5 bases). Trimming removed 2 bases from V and 7 bases from J, with 12 bases in between. CDR3 length equals 15 residues. Germline V CDR1 and CDR2: MGHRA, YSYEKL. In DNA, the CDR3 is TGCGCCAGCAGCCAACTTGACAGCCGCAATTCACCCCTCCACTTT. As protein: CASSQLDSRNSPLHF.

V usage is TRBV11-2 and J usage is TRBJ1-5, with 9 bases fitting TRBD1. Germline values: CDR1 SGHAT, CDR2 FQNNGV. This CDR3 is 14 amino acids long. The V gene end was trimmed by 3 bases and the J gene end by 7 bases; junction bases not matched to a gene: 4. CDR3 sequence (DNA): TGTGCCAGCAGCTTCGGACAGGGGAACCAGCCCCAGCATTTT. Protein: CASSFGQGNQPQHF.